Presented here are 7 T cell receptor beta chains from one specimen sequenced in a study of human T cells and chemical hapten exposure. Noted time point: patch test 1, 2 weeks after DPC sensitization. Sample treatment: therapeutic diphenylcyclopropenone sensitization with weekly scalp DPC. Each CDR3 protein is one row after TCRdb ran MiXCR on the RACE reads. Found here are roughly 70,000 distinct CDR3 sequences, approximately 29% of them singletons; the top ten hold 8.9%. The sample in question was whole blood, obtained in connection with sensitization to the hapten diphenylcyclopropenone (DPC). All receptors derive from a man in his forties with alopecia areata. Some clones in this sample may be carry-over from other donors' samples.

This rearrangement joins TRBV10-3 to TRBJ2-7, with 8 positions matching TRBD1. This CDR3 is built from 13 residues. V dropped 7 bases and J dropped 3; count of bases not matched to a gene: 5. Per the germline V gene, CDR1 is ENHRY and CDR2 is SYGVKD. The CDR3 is CAIKAGGSYEQYF. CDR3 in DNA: TGTGCCATCAAGGCAGGGGGCAGCTACGAGCAGTACTTC.

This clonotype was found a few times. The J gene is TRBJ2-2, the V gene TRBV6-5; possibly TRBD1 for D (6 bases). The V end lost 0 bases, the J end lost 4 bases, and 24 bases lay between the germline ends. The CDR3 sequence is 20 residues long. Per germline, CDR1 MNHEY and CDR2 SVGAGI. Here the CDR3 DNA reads TGTGCCAGCAGTTACTCATTGAATCAAGGGGACACAGGACCCACCGGGGAGCTGTTTTTT. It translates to CASSYSLNQGDTGPTGELFF.

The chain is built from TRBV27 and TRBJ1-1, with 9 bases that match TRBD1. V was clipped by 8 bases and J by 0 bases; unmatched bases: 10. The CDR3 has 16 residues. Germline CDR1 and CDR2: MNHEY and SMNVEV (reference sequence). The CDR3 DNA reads TGTGCCAGCGGGTCCCGGGACAGGGCCCTGAACACTGAAGCTTTCTTT. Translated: CASGSRDRALNTEAFF.

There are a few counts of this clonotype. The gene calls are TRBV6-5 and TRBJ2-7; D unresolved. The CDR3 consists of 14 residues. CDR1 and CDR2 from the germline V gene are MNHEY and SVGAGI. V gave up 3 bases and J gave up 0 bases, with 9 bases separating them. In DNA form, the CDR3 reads TGTGCCAGCAGTTATTCGAGGAGCTCCTACGAGCAGTACTTC. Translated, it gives CASSYSRSSYEQYF.

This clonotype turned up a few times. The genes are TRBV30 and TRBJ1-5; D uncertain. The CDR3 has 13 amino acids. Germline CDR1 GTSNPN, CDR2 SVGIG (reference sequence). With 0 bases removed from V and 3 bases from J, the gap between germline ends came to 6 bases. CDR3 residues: CAWSVGVNQPQHF. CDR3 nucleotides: TGTGCCTGGAGTGTCGGGGTCAATCAGCCCCAGCATTTT. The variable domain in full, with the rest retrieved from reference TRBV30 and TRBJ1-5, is SQTIHQWPATLVQPVGSPLSLECTVEGTSNPNLYWYRQAAGRGLQLLFYSVGIGQISSEVPQNLSASRPQDRQFILSSKKLLLSDSGFYLCAWSVGVNQPQHFGDGTRLSIL.

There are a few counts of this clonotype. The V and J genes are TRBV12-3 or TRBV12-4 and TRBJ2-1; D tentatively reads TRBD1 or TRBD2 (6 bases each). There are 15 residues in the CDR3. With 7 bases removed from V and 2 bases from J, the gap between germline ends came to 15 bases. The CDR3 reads CASILQGGTYNEQFF. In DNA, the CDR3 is TGTGCCAGCATTCTACAGGGAGGAACCTACAATGAGCAGTTCTTC.

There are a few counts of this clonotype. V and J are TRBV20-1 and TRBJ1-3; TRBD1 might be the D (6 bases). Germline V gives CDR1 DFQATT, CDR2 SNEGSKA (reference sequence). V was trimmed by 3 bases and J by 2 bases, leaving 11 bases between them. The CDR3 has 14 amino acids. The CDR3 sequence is CSASRGATGNTIYF. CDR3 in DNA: TGCAGTGCTAGTAGGGGGGCTACTGGAAACACCATATATTTT.